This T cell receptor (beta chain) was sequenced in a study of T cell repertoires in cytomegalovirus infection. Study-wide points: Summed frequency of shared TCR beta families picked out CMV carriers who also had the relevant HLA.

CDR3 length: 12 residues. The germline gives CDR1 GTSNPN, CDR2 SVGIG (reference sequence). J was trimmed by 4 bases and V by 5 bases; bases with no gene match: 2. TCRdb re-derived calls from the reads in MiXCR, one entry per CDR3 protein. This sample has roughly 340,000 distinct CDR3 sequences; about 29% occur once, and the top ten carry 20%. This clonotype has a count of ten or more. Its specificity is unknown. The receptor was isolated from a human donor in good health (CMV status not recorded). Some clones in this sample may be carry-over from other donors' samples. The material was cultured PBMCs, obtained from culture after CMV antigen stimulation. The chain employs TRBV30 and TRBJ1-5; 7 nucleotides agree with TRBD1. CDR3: CAWSQGNQPQHF. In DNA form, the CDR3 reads TGTGCCTGGTCACAGGGGAATCAGCCCCAGCATTTT.